This record looks at one T cell receptor beta chain sequence and its context. This entry belongs to a study of blood T cell repertoires in COVID-19. Overall study: Material from acute and convalescent COVID-19 was sourced from the United States, Italy and Spain. T cells, B-cell-depleted T cells, or PBMCs provided the cDNA or gDNA that served as material.

Methods used by the authors: From reference gene primer amplification, estimates of nucleated cell counts were derived. Here immunoSEQ multiplex PCR was the method, and the copy in TCRdb shows in-frame clones only, minus some. V and J calls and clone size are copied from that table; D and trimming were computed from the DNA. The sample holds about 120,000 clones, 78% seen once. V was clipped by 2 bases and J by 0 bases, with 9 bases between them. Germline V lookup: CDR1 SGHTS, CDR2 YDEGEE. There are 15 residues in the CDR3. Sequenced sample: peripheral blood. This clonotype was sampled from a man between 65 and 80 years old with acute or convalescent COVID-19. The chain recombines TRBV5-8 with TRBJ1-3, with a weak D call TRBD1 (6 bases). The DNA of the CDR3 is TGTGCCAGCAGCTTCAGGGGCAACTCTGGAAACACCATATATTTT. It translates to CASSFRGNSGNTIYF.